This T cell receptor (beta chain) was retrieved from a study of T cell responses to AZD1222 COVID-19 vaccine. In regard to this clone: Antigen unknown.

The data were produced by immunoSEQ multiplex PCR, yet TCRdb's version contains in-frame clones alone and is incomplete. The table includes more than 130,000 clones, about nine tenths detected once. In germline, CDR1 is MGHRA, CDR2 YSYEKL. The CDR3 is 17 amino acids. Trimming stripped 3 bases from V and 5 bases from J, with 23 bases between. Findings of the study overall: Spike-wide vaccine-associated CD4 TCRs dominated at 160-218 and 743-854. The study identified only a handful of AZD1222 recipients as seropositive at baseline. Vaccination with two AZD1222 doses was followed by a rise in Spike-specific TCR breadth and depth. Among the donors, most were white British and more were female, and clonal diversity was possibly underestimated.

This TCR was sampled from an adult in good health. This chain links TRBV4-1 with TRBJ2-7; tentative D call: TRBD1 (5 bases). Sequenced here: peripheral blood, sampled on day 0 of AZD1222 vaccination. The CDR3 nucleotides are TGCGCCAGCAGCCAGGAGAATCAAGGGGCCCAATTCCACGAGCAGTACTTC. Protein product: CASSQENQGAQFHEQYF.